These 15 T cell receptor beta chains were sequenced from one sample in a study of cytomegalovirus exposure and HLA in healthy donors (dated by TCRdb to about 2017). Preparation of the library involved the immunoSEQ multiplex PCR assay. TCRdb re-hosts the immuneACCESS table, in-frame sequences only. Its copies lack some clones; in the studies checked, an unresolved V gene accounts for under half of them, and the cause for the rest is not known. Here the sample has approximately 230,000 clones; roughly nine tenths occur a single time. Around 12% of the sample goes to the ten largest clones. What was sequenced was PBMCs. The origin of the receptors is a man younger than 35 in good health and CMV-seropositive.

This sequence joins TRBV27 and TRBJ2-7; D remains ambiguous. Trimming left V 5 bases short and J 2 bases short, with 10 bases between. The CDR3 has 13 residues. Germline CDR1 reads MNHEY; CDR2 reads SMNVEV (reference sequence). The DNA for the CDR3 is TGTGCCAGCAGTCCGAGGACGGCCTACGAGCAGTACTTC. As protein: CASSPRTAYEQYF.

This chain joins TRBV6-5 and TRBJ1-4; possibly TRBD1 for D (5 bases). Germline V CDR1 and CDR2: MNHEY, SVGAGI. V shed 4 bases and J shed 6 bases, with 12 bases lying between them. This CDR3 is 14 amino acids long. The CDR3 loop is CASSSGGSYEKLFF. The CDR3 DNA sequence: TGTGCCAGCAGTTCCGGGGGAAGCTATGAAAAACTGTTTTTT.

CDR3: CASSPPGTRLNQPQHF. CDR3 coding DNA: TGTGCCAGCAGCCCGCCCGGGACACGGCTCAATCAGCCCCAGCATTTT. The chain uses TRBV7-2 and TRBJ1-5, with a possible D match to TRBD1 (6 bases). CDR1 SGHTA and CDR2 FQGNSA come from the germline V gene. V lost 5 bases to trimming and J lost 3 bases, with 17 bases between them. The length of the CDR3 is 16 residues.

In nucleotides, the CDR3 is TGCGCCAGCAGCCAAGTGCTGGGGCAGCGGGAGGGCCTTGAAAATGAGCAGTACTTC. Translation: CASSQVLGQREGLENEQYF. This chain joins TRBV4-3 and TRBJ2-7, with 10 bases fitting TRBD2. There are 19 residues in the CDR3. Trimming removed 1 base from V and 7 bases from J; junction bases left unmatched: 19. Looked up from germline, CDR1 is LGHNA and CDR2 is YSLEER.

The chain combines TRBV28 with TRBJ1-5; 8 nucleotides match TRBD1. Germline CDR1 is MDHEN and CDR2 is SYDVKM. V lost 2 bases to trimming and J lost 5 bases; unmatched junction nucleotides: 8. The CDR3 loop spans 16 amino acids. As DNA, the CDR3 is TGTGCCAGCAGTTTAACTGGGACAGGTGGGGATCAGCCCCAGCATTTT. It encodes CASSLTGTGGDQPQHF.

V gene TRBV19 combines with J gene TRBJ1-5; D is undetermined. The CDR3 spans 13 residues. V lost 3 bases and J lost 4, with 7 bases in between. CDR1 LNHDA and CDR2 SQIVND come from the germline V gene (reference sequence). CDR3 in DNA: TGTGCCAGTAGTATCGTGGGGAATCAGCCCCAGCATTTT. Protein: CASSIVGNQPQHF.

V gene TRBV7-2 combines with J gene TRBJ2-7; 12 bases are shared with TRBD1. The ends lost 3 bases at V and 6 bases at J; junction bases unmatched: 9. The CDR3 spans 16 residues. Germline V gives CDR1 SGHTA, CDR2 FQGNSA. The CDR3 protein is CASSLQPGQGAFEQYF. The CDR3 region has the DNA TGTGCCAGCAGCTTGCAACCGGGACAGGGGGCGTTCGAGCAGTACTTC.

The V gene is TRBV7-9, the J gene TRBJ2-7; 7 positions agree with TRBD1. The germline V gene encodes CDR1 SEHNR and CDR2 FQNEAQ (reference sequence). After removal of 5 bases from V and 5 bases from J, the junction contained 9 bases not matched to a gene. This CDR3 comprises 14 residues. CDR3: CASSPTGSAHEQYF. CDR3 DNA sequence: TGTGCCAGCAGCCCGACAGGGTCGGCCCACGAGCAGTACTTC.

The rearrangement uses TRBV6-1 and TRBJ1-5; D remains ambiguous. The CDR3 has 13 amino acids. Trimming left V 0 bases short and J 9 bases short, with 9 bases between. Germline values: CDR1 MNHNS, CDR2 SASEGT. The CDR3 bases are TGTGCCAGCAGTGAAGCGTCACATACGCCCCAGCATTTT. As protein: CASSEASHTPQHF.

The chain recombines TRBV11-2 with TRBJ2-3; D is uncertain. Germline V lookup: CDR1 SGHAT, CDR2 FQNNGV. The length of the CDR3 is 13 residues. V lost 5 bases to trimming and J lost 4 bases, with 10 bases between them. CDR3 DNA sequence: TGTGCCAGCAGCAGTTATGTGGCAGATACGCAGTATTTT. Residues: CASSSYVADTQYF.

The V call is TRBV7-9, the J call TRBJ2-2; TRBD1 matches at 8 bases. Germline CDR1 SEHNR, CDR2 FQNEAQ (reference sequence). This CDR3 has 16 residues. Losses at the gene ends were 5 bases for V and 4 bases for J; bases not matched to a gene: 9. The CDR3 protein is CASSPWTGSFTGELFF. The CDR3 DNA reads TGTGCCAGCAGCCCCTGGACAGGGAGCTTCACCGGGGAGCTGTTTTTT.

This chain connects TRBV6-1 to TRBJ1-3; 7 nucleotides agree with TRBD1. The trim removed 4 bases at V and 1 base at J, leaving 4 bases unmatched. CDR3 length: 15 residues. Germline V gene sequence: CDR1 MNHNS, CDR2 SASEGT. CDR3 region: CASSAGGGSGNTIYF. The DNA for the CDR3 is TGTGCCAGCAGTGCAGGGGGAGGATCTGGAAACACCATATATTTT.

The genes are TRBV10-3 and TRBJ2-2; D might be TRBD2 (5 bases). The CDR3 covers 14 residues. V lost 4 bases and J 0 bases, leaving 6 bases between the germline ends. Looked up from germline, CDR1 is ENHRY and CDR2 is SYGVKD. The chain's CDR3 is CAISGLPNTGELFF. In DNA, the CDR3 is TGTGCCATCAGTGGACTACCGAACACCGGGGAGCTGTTTTTT.

The chain has TRBV6-5 and TRBJ2-7, with D uncertain. The CDR3 is made up of 13 amino acids. V was pared by 0 bases and J by 4 bases, with 7 bases between. The germline gives CDR1 MNHEY, CDR2 SVGAGI. This CDR3 is CASSYSPRYEQYF. As DNA, the CDR3 is TGTGCCAGCAGTTACTCTCCGAGGTACGAGCAGTACTTC.

The V call is TRBV30, the J call TRBJ2-5, with a tentative D call TRBD1 (6 bases). CDR3 length equals 13 residues. Between the trimmed V and J ends, which lost 1 base and 4 bases, there was a span of 10 bases. CDR1 is GTSNPN and CDR2 is SVGIG in the germline V gene (reference sequence). CDR3 in DNA: TGTGCCTGGAGTGCCGGACAGCCAGAGACCCAGTACTTC. Translating it yields CAWSAGQPETQYF.